This TCR beta chain was sequenced for a study of CD8 T cells in ankylosing spondylitis. For TCR beta, libraries came from quantitative 5'-RACE with molecular barcodes. TCRdb re-called the 5' RACE reads with MiXCR, one entry per CDR3 protein. The sample contains 27,000 or so distinct CDR3 sequences, 7.9% of which appear only once. V trimming: 7 bases; J trimming: 4 bases; junction bases outside the gene matches: 5. CDR3 length: 14 residues. This clonotype was counted between two and nine times. The V call is TRBV12-3 or TRBV12-4, the J call TRBJ2-5, with TRBD1 matching 11 bases. This receptor was obtained from a male donor with ankylosing spondylitis or in good health (not recorded which). Sequenced input: blood. The CDR3 DNA sequence: TGTGCCAGCACTACCGGGACAGGGGGAGAGACCCAGTACTTC. Translation: CASTTGTGGETQYF.